This entry concerns a single TCR beta chain. Its specificity is unknown. The data originate from a study of T-cell memory formation after mild COVID-19. Study-level background: There were largely donor-specific TCR clusters.

CDR3 length: 14 amino acids. The V gene's germline CDR1 is SGHTA and CDR2 FQGTGA. Trimming removed 5 bases at V and 2 bases at J, with 13 bases between. Study-level findings and limits: Among clones contracting day 15 to 85, CD4/CD8 was balanced, whereas later expanders leaned CD4+. Contracting CD4+ clones were located mainly in CM and EM, and CD8+ clones in EMRA.

5'RACE with constant-segment primers yielded barcoded, UMI-tagged TCR alpha and TCR beta cDNA libraries. Each CDR3 protein gets one entry after TCRdb re-called the 5' RACE reads with MiXCR. The sample holds about half a million distinct CDR3 sequences, approximately 18% seen once. The TCR originated in an adult woman who had mild COVID-19 (a few samples of this study predate the infection). Cell type and time point are not known. Source material: PBMCs or a T cell subset sorted from them (not recorded which). This chain links TRBV7-3 with TRBJ2-7, with a tentative D call TRBD1 (6 bases). The CDR3 loop is CASSNVRQAYEQYF. The CDR3 bases are TGTGCCAGCAGCAACGTACGACAGGCCTACGAGCAGTACTTC. Together with reference TRBV7-3 and TRBJ2-7, the CDR3 gives the full variable domain: GAGVSQTPSNKVTEKGKYVELRCDPISGHTALYWYRQSLGQGPEFLIYFQGTGAADDSGLPNDRFFAVRPEGSVSTLKIQRTERGDSAVYLCASSNVRQAYEQYFGPGTRLTVT.